This entry describes one T cell receptor beta chain. The method was immunoSEQ multiplex PCR; TCRdb's version includes in-frame clones alone and lacks a portion of them. The sample lists a few hundred thousand clones, 87% occurring once. The sample is drawn from a study of blood T cell repertoires in COVID-19. Turning to the study itself: COVID-19 samples, acute and convalescent, were from the United States, Italy and Spain. Sources were T cells, B-cell-depleted T cells, or PBMCs; the material itself was cDNA or gDNA.

The sample consisted of peripheral blood. The sequence was obtained from a man aged 60 to 69 who had recovered from COVID-19.

CDR3 protein: CASSLNAGVGTGELFF. CDR3 bases: TGTGCCAGCAGCTTAAATGCAGGGGTAGGGACCGGGGAGCTGTTTTTT. The chain links TRBV7-8 to TRBJ2-2, with D perhaps TRBD1 (6 bases). This CDR3 is 16 amino acids long. V was pared by 2 bases and J by 5 bases, with 15 bases between. Per germline, CDR1 SGHVS and CDR2 FQNEAQ.